This TCR beta chain was sequenced during a study of immune heterogeneity within non-small cell lung tumors. In its sample, this clonotype was seen many times. Antigen specificity is unknown. Per sample, roughly 570 ng of bulk tumor genomic DNA was the template used. The authors collected several far-apart biopsies from each primary tumor during surgery. Before undergoing curative surgery, patients had newly diagnosed non-small cell lung cancer that was untreated. A total of some 14 patients with newly diagnosed non-small cell lung cancer, all of whom were undergoing surgery with curative intent, made up the donors. Study-wide results and caveats: Tumor sites in a patient shared identical dominant CDR3 beta clonotypes and also carried site-unique high-frequency clones.

A first 10-cycle multiplex round used 32 V-gene and 13 J-gene primers on TCR beta CDR3. TCRdb itself ran the multiplex PCR reads through MiXCR, one entry per CDR3 protein. The sample lists around 19,000 distinct CDR3 sequences, less than 35% occurring once. Germline-derived CDR1 and CDR2 are MNHNS and SASEGT. This CDR3 is 13 amino acids long. Losses at the gene ends were 6 bases for V and 2 bases for J; bases not matched to a gene: 4. What was sequenced was lung tumor tissue. This receptor was obtained from a middle-aged man with non-small cell lung cancer. This sequence joins TRBV6-1 and TRBJ2-7; 7 bases are shared with TRBD1. The DNA of the CDR3 is TGTGCCAGCAGCACAGGGGCCCCCTACGAGCAGTACTTC. It encodes CASSTGAPYEQYF.